This T cell receptor (beta chain) was captured in a study of control samples from healthy donors and cancer patients. The germline V gene encodes CDR1 LGHDT and CDR2 YNNKEL (reference sequence). This CDR3 comprises 16 residues. The germline V and J ends were trimmed by 4 bases and 4 bases, with 14 bases remaining between them. Clones were sequenced by immunoSEQ multiplex PCR, and TCRdb holds only the in-frame ones, with some missing. The sample yields around 190,000 clones, approximately 94% seen once. This rearrangement joins TRBV3-1 (or the pseudogene TRBV3-2) to TRBJ1-6; no firm D call. The sequencing sample was made of blood. This sequence was found in a man younger than 40 in good health. CDR3 sequence (DNA): TGTGCCAGCAGCCCAACCCGACGGATTTATAATTCACCCCTCCACTTT. Protein product: CASSPTRRIYNSPLHF.